A selection of T cell receptor beta chains follows, all from one sample in a study of cytomegalovirus exposure and HLA in healthy donors. Libraries were prepared by immunoSEQ multiplex PCR; TCRdb keeps only in-frame clonotypes and omits some of them. The table has around 160,000 clones, about 85% seen once. The specimen was PBMCs. Source of these receptors: a man under 40 in good health and CMV-seropositive. The CDR3 runs from the conserved cysteine through the conserved F or W. Each record gives: CDR3 protein, CDR3 DNA, J gene, D gene, V gene, clone size. The D gene is left open where the match is weak. Not all rows give a size; the values are once, few, many and, for expanded clones, a class.

cdr3_aa: CASSLVTSGDRYNEQFF
cdr3_nt: TGTGCCAGCAGCTTAGTGACCAGCGGGGATCGATACAATGAGCAGTTCTTC
j_call: TRBJ2-1
d_call: TRBD2
v_call: TRBV13
clone_size: once

cdr3_aa: CASSPSTGLNTEAFF
cdr3_nt: TGTGCCAGCAGCCCTTCGACAGGCCTGAACACTGAAGCTTTCTTT
j_call: TRBJ1-1
d_call: .
v_call: TRBV7-3
clone_size: .

cdr3_aa: CASSLLAGASNEQFF
cdr3_nt: TGCGCCAGCAGTCTCCTAGCGGGGGCCAGCAATGAGCAGTTCTTC
j_call: TRBJ2-1
d_call: TRBD2
v_call: TRBV5-1
clone_size: .

cdr3_aa: CASSLKKGDYEQYF
cdr3_nt: TGCGCCAGCAGCCTAAAGAAAGGAGACTACGAGCAGTACTTC
j_call: TRBJ2-7
d_call: .
v_call: TRBV4-1
clone_size: .

cdr3_aa: CASSDVTYYNEQFF
cdr3_nt: TGTGCCAGCAGTGATGTGACTTACTACAATGAGCAGTTCTTC
j_call: TRBJ2-1
d_call: .
v_call: TRBV25-1
clone_size: .

cdr3_aa: CASSQGRVTGSLTNEKLFF
cdr3_nt: TGCGCCAGCAGCCAAGGCAGAGTCACAGGGTCCCTAACTAATGAAAAACTGTTTTTT
j_call: TRBJ1-4
d_call: .
v_call: TRBV4-1
clone_size: .

cdr3_aa: CASSQSGQTFGNQPQHF
cdr3_nt: TGTGCCAGCAGCCAATCGGGTCAGACTTTTGGCAATCAGCCCCAGCATTTT
j_call: TRBJ1-5
d_call: .
v_call: TRBV16
clone_size: .

cdr3_aa: CASSPPGGAREQYF
cdr3_nt: TGTGCCAGCAGCCCTCCCGGGGGGGCCCGTGAGCAGTACTTC
j_call: TRBJ2-7
d_call: TRBD2
v_call: TRBV27
clone_size: .

cdr3_aa: CASSSNGNQPQHF
cdr3_nt: TGTGCCAGCAGCTCTAACGGCAATCAGCCCCAGCATTTT
j_call: TRBJ1-5
d_call: .
v_call: TRBV7-8
clone_size: .

cdr3_aa: CASSQGGQETQYF
cdr3_nt: TGTGCCAGCAGCCAGGGGGGCCAAGAGACCCAGTACTTC
j_call: TRBJ2-5
d_call: .
v_call: TRBV4-2
clone_size: few

cdr3_aa: CASSLNSEQYF
cdr3_nt: TGTGCCAGCAGCCTCAACAGCGAGCAGTACTTC
j_call: TRBJ2-7
d_call: .
v_call: TRBV7-9
clone_size: .

cdr3_aa: CASSTGTRAYEQYF
cdr3_nt: TGTGCCAGCAGTACCGGGACTAGGGCCTACGAGCAGTACTTC
j_call: TRBJ2-7
d_call: TRBD2
v_call: TRBV6-6
clone_size: once

cdr3_aa: CASSLGGTGNTIYF
cdr3_nt: TGTGCCAGCAGCTTAGGGGGCACTGGAAACACCATATATTTT
j_call: TRBJ1-3
d_call: .
v_call: TRBV7-9
clone_size: .

cdr3_aa: CASSYNRDRGSYEQYF
cdr3_nt: TGTGCCAGCAGCTACAACCGGGACAGGGGCTCCTACGAGCAGTACTTC
j_call: TRBJ2-7
d_call: TRBD1
v_call: TRBV7-6
clone_size: .